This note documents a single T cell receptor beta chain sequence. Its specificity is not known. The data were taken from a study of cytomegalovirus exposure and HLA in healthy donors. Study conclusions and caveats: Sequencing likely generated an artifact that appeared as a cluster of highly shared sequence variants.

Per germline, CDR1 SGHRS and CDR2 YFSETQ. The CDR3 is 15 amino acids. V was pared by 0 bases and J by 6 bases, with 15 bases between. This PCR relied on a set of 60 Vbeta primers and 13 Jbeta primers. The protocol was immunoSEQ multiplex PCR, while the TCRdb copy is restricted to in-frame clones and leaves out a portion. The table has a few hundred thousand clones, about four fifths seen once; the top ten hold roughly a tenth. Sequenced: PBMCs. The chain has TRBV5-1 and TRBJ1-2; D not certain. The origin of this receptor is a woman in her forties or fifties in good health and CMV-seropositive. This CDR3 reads CASSLVVGLEDGYTF. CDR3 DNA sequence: TGCGCCAGCAGCTTGGTGGTAGGGTTGGAGGATGGCTACACCTTC.